These T cell receptor beta chains were read from a single sample in a study of blood T cell repertoires in COVID-19. Produced via immunoSEQ multiplex PCR; TCRdb's table is partial and in-frame only. The table has roughly 79,000 clones, around 90% seen once. The sequencing sample was made of peripheral blood. The receptors were gathered from a woman aged 80 or over with active or convalescent COVID-19. Each CDR3 is given with its conserved first and last residue. The order of the fields is clone size, D gene, V gene, J gene, CDR3 protein, CDR3 DNA. A D gene is named only where the DNA matches it firmly. Where a row states a size, it is once, few, many or the class of an expanded clone; other rows omit it.

size: NA; D: NA; V: TRBV6-2/TRBV6-3; J: TRBJ2-1; CDR3: CASSYSGVSYNEQFF; DNA: TGTGCCAGCAGTTACTCCGGAGTCTCCTACAATGAGCAGTTCTTC
size: NA; D: TRBD1; V: TRBV29-1; J: TRBJ2-3; CDR3: CSVAGQGAAFVLTDTQYF; DNA: TGCAGCGTAGCCGGACAGGGGGCGGCGTTCGTTCTCACAGATACGCAGTATTTT
size: NA; D: TRBD1; V: TRBV18; J: TRBJ1-3; CDR3: CASSKGQVPSGNTIYF; DNA: TGTGCCAGCTCAAAAGGACAGGTGCCGTCTGGAAACACCATATATTTT
size: NA; D: TRBD1; V: TRBV28; J: TRBJ2-7; CDR3: CASTTGVYEQYF; DNA: TGTGCCAGTACCACAGGGGTCTACGAGCAGTACTTC
size: NA; D: TRBD1; V: TRBV29-1; J: TRBJ2-7; CDR3: CSVGGQGQYEQYF; DNA: TGCAGCGTGGGCGGACAGGGGCAGTACGAGCAGTACTTC
size: few; D: NA; V: TRBV18; J: TRBJ1-4; CDR3: CASSSPGGAGEKLFF; DNA: TGTGCCAGCTCATCCCCCGGTGGGGCCGGTGAAAAACTGTTTTTT
size: NA; D: NA; V: TRBV3-1/TRBV3-2; J: TRBJ1-1; CDR3: CASSTAGEKAFF; DNA: TGTGCCAGCAGCACCGCCGGGGAGAAAGCTTTCTTT
size: NA; D: TRBD1; V: TRBV27; J: TRBJ1-5; CDR3: CASSRGQVAAGQPQHF; DNA: TGTGCCAGCAGCCGAGGACAGGTTGCAGCAGGTCAGCCCCAGCATTTT
size: NA; D: NA; V: TRBV5-1; J: TRBJ2-2; CDR3: CASSGDWIANTGELFF; DNA: TGCGCCAGCAGCGGAGACTGGATCGCGAACACCGGGGAGCTGTTTTTT
size: NA; D: NA; V: TRBV3-1/TRBV3-2; J: TRBJ2-2; CDR3: CASSLAPNTGELFF; DNA: TGTGCCAGCAGCCTAGCACCGAACACCGGGGAGCTGTTTTTT
size: NA; D: TRBD2; V: TRBV14; J: TRBJ2-1; CDR3: CASRELAGADNEQFF; DNA: TGTGCCAGCAGGGAACTAGCGGGAGCGGACAATGAGCAGTTCTTC
size: NA; D: NA; V: TRBV3-1/TRBV3-2; J: TRBJ1-2; CDR3: CASSQVQAYGYTF; DNA: TGTGCCAGCAGCCAAGTTCAGGCCTATGGCTACACCTTC
size: NA; D: NA; V: TRBV5-4; J: TRBJ2-5; CDR3: CASSTSQETQYF; DNA: TGTGCCAGCAGCACTAGCCAAGAGACCCAGTACTTC
size: NA; D: TRBD2; V: TRBV5-1; J: TRBJ2-7; CDR3: CASSLVAGGRVEQYF; DNA: TGCGCCAGCAGCTTGGTAGCGGGAGGGAGGGTGGAGCAGTACTTC
size: NA; D: NA; V: TRBV5-4; J: TRBJ1-1; CDR3: CASSSPTGNTEAFF; DNA: TGTGCCAGCAGCTCCCCGACAGGGAACACTGAAGCTTTCTTT
size: NA; D: TRBD1; V: TRBV2; J: TRBJ1-5; CDR3: CASSEGGGGLNQPQHF; DNA: TGTGCCAGCAGTGAAGGAGGGGGCGGTTTAAATCAGCCCCAGCATTTT
size: NA; D: TRBD2; V: TRBV19; J: TRBJ2-7; CDR3: CASIDSGTYEQYF; DNA: TGTGCCAGTATCGATAGCGGGACCTACGAGCAGTACTTC
size: NA; D: TRBD2; V: TRBV5-1; J: TRBJ2-1; CDR3: CASSSGLAVYNEQFF; DNA: TGCGCCAGCAGCTCCGGACTAGCGGTTTACAATGAGCAGTTCTTC
size: NA; D: NA; V: TRBV27; J: TRBJ1-1; CDR3: CASSLFGGNTEAFF; DNA: TGTGCCAGCAGTTTATTCGGGGGGAACACTGAAGCTTTCTTT
size: NA; D: TRBD2; V: TRBV5-1; J: TRBJ2-2; CDR3: CASSSSRTSGGAMGTGELFF; DNA: TGCGCCAGCAGCTCTTCCAGGACTAGCGGGGGGGCGATGGGCACCGGGGAGCTGTTTTTT
size: NA; D: NA; V: TRBV28; J: TRBJ1-6; CDR3: CASTEGISPLHF; DNA: TGTGCCAGCACCGAGGGAATTTCACCCCTCCACTTT
size: NA; D: TRBD2; V: TRBV7-2; J: TRBJ2-7; CDR3: CASSLTSGNSYEQYF; DNA: TGTGCCAGCAGCCTAACTAGCGGGAACTCCTACGAGCAGTACTTC
size: NA; D: NA; V: TRBV28; J: TRBJ2-7; CDR3: CASSLNPWGPYEQYF; DNA: TGTGCCAGCAGTCTGAACCCTTGGGGCCCCTACGAGCAGTACTTC
size: NA; D: NA; V: TRBV19; J: TRBJ1-3; CDR3: CASSSGTFVSGNTIYF; DNA: TGTGCCAGTAGTTCGGGGACATTCGTCTCTGGAAACACCATATATTTT
size: NA; D: TRBD1; V: TRBV5-1; J: TRBJ1-3; CDR3: CASSANRGTDGNTIYF; DNA: TGCGCCAGCAGCGCGAACAGGGGGACGGATGGAAACACCATATATTTT
size: NA; D: NA; V: TRBV24-1; J: TRBJ2-2; CDR3: CATSDFSISGGELFF; DNA: TGTGCCACCAGTGATTTCTCAATCTCCGGGGGGGAGCTGTTTTTT
size: few; D: NA; V: TRBV7-7; J: TRBJ2-2; CDR3: CASSLEQGNTGELFF; DNA: TGTGCTAGCAGCTTAGAACAGGGGAACACCGGGGAGCTGTTTTTT
size: NA; D: NA; V: TRBV6-5; J: TRBJ2-6; CDR3: CASRDQGTGANVLTF; DNA: TGTGCCAGCAGGGACCAGGGGACAGGGGCCAACGTCCTGACTTTC
size: NA; D: TRBD1; V: TRBV29-1; J: TRBJ2-3; CDR3: CAGGQGSTDTQYF; DNA: TGCGCGGGGGGACAGGGGTCGACAGATACGCAGTATTTT
size: NA; D: NA; V: TRBV20-1; J: TRBJ1-5; CDR3: CSASRGSGSNQPQHF; DNA: TGCAGTGCTAGTAGGGGGTCAGGGAGCAATCAGCCCCAGCATTTT
size: NA; D: TRBD2; V: TRBV28; J: TRBJ2-2; CDR3: CASTRASGASTGELFF; DNA: TGTGCCAGCACTCGGGCTAGCGGGGCGAGCACCGGGGAGCTGTTTTTT
size: NA; D: TRBD2; V: TRBV10-3; J: TRBJ2-7; CDR3: CAISGSPGTSGYEQYF; DNA: TGTGCCATCAGTGGCTCACCCGGGACTAGCGGGTACGAGCAGTACTTC
size: NA; D: NA; V: TRBV12-3/TRBV12-4; J: TRBJ1-1; CDR3: CASSLMRNTEAFF; DNA: TGTGCCAGCAGTCTTATGCGGAACACTGAAGCTTTCTTT